This entry describes one T cell receptor (beta chain). There are a few counts of this clonotype. What antigen it recognizes has not been identified. Base qualities are not provided; no much larger clone lies one nucleotide away. This sample was taken from a study of blood T cells in healthy people across ages (dated by TCRdb to 2013 to 2016). Describing the broader study: In model experiments, template switching captured roughly one uniquely barcoded TCR beta cDNA molecule for every two T cells. The donors were divided into four age groups: young (average around 16 years), middle-aged (around 37), aged (under 70) and long-lived (around 80). The study analyzed two additional independent replicas of 1 million unique cDNA reads from the same blood draw for two donors, one aged 18 to 30 and one aged 80 or older. To track age-related changes in TCR beta repertoire diversity, the study relied on deep sequencing normalized with unique cDNA molecular identifiers. To avoid experimental bias, donors of different ages were randomly spread across the sequencing lanes.

From the germline V gene (reference sequence), CDR1 is DFQATT and CDR2 is SNEGSKA. The CDR3, cysteine through phenylalanine, is 14 amino acids long. Only the CDR3 portion is preserved as DNA: 42 bases, with reading frame beginning at the first base. From V the trimming removes 0 bases and from J it removes 9 bases, while the gene matches leave 7 bases of the junction unaccounted for. The paper's findings and limits, for the study overall: Estimates of total diversity from one million sequenced T cells were regarded as lower bounds and underestimates. Observed TCR beta diversity per million T cells fell roughly linearly with age, and a significant reduction was already apparent by age about 43. Compared with the aged group, the long-lived group had more naive CD4+ T cells, fewer expanded clones and increased TCR diversity, a pattern suggesting age selection. There was a strong correlation between observed TCR beta diversity and the percentage of naive T cells measured by flow cytometry. Because profiling used bulk unsorted PBMCs, naive and antigen-experienced compartments could not be compared conclusively. Because donor CMV infection status was unknown, age-related changes in expanded clonotypes were potentially confounded.

Receptor amplification or capture employed 5' RACE. TCRdb lists the instrument as Illumina HiSeq 2500. A second roughly 6 to 12 cycle PCR used a sample-barcoded 5' primer and a J-beta primer mix. Each TCR beta cDNA molecule received a unique molecular identifier from a template-switch 5' adaptor carrying 12 random nucleotides. At least 2.5 million CDR3-containing paired-end reads were obtained from each sample. First-strand cDNA synthesis was performed from all RNA using the Mint cDNA synthesis kit, with priming by a TRBC-specific oligonucleotide. Following uracil-DNA glycosylase treatment, all cDNA underwent a first 18-cycle PCR with the universal primers M1SS and BC2_uni_R. The authors processed their data as follows. Normalization of each sample was performed by random selection of 1 million high-quality reads, each carrying a distinct molecular identifier. Instead of being binned into consensus sequences, reads with shared molecular identifiers were discarded. MiTCR, run with a Q25 quality threshold and the strictest error-elimination algorithm, handled CDR3 identification, clonotype clustering and error correction. A nonparametric unseen species model using Euler transformation provided a lower-bound estimate of total TCR beta diversity. In-frame beta chains were kept once TCRdb had trimmed the public reads at Q25 with fastp and called clones with MiXCR. Rows are unified per CDR3 protein, each entry keeping the most common DNA and genes. TCRdb assigned the V and J calls; the authors' analysis was not used. The sample table shows about 1.4 million distinct CDR3 sequences, and around 59% are seen once. Of the sample, about 6.7% is held by the ten largest clones.

Donors were approximately 42 systemically healthy Caucasian individuals from Russia aged 6 to 90 years. About 9.1 milliliters of peripheral blood were collected from each donor into EDTA-treated Vacutainer tubes. PBMCs were isolated by Ficoll-Paque density-gradient centrifugation, with at least 6 million obtained per sample. Trizol reagent was used to extract total RNA from PBMCs, with at least 6 micrograms per sample. For every donor, flow cytometry on a PBMC aliquot measured the percentage of naive CD45RAhigh/CD27high T cells. This clonotype originated in a man between 18 and 29 years old in good health. Recombination connected TRBV20-1 to TRBJ2-1; TRBD2 matches 8 bases in the middle. The sample consisted of blood. The CDR3 region reads CSAREGTSLGEQFF. The nucleotide sequence is given as TGCAGTGCTAGAGAAGGGACTAGTCTTGGTGAGCAGTTCTTC.